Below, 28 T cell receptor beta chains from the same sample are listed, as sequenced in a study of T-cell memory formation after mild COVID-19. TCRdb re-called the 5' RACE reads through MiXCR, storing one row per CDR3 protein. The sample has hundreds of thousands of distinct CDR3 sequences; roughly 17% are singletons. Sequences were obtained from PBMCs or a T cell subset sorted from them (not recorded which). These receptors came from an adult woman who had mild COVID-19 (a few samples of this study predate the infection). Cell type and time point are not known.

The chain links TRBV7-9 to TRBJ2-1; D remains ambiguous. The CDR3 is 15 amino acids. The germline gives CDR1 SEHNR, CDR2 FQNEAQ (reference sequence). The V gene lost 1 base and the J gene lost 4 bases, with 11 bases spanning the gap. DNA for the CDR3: TGTGCCAGCAGCTTAGTGGGTATGAGATACAATGAGCAGTTCTTC. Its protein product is CASSLVGMRYNEQFF.

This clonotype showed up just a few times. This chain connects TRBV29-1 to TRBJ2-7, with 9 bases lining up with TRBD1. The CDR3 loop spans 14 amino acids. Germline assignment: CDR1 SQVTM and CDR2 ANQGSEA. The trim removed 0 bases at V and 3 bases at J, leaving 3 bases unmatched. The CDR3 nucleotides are TGCAGCGTTGAAGAGGGACAGGGAGGCTACGAGCAGTACTTC. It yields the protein CSVEEGQGGYEQYF.

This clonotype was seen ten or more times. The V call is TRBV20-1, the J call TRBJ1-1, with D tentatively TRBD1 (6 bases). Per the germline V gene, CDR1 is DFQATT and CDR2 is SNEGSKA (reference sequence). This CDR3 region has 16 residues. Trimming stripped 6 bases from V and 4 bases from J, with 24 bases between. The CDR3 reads CSAPRGGVSLGTEAFF. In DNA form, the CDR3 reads TGCAGTGCCCCGCGAGGGGGTGTATCTCTTGGCACTGAAGCTTTCTTT.

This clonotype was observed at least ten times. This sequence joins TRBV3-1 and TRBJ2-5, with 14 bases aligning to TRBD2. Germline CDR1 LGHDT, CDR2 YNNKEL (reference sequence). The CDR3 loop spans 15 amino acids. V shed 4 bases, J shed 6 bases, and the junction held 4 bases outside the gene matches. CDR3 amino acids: CASSLRTSGRQTQYF. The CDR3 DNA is TGTGCCAGCAGCCTAAGGACTAGCGGGAGGCAGACCCAGTACTTC.

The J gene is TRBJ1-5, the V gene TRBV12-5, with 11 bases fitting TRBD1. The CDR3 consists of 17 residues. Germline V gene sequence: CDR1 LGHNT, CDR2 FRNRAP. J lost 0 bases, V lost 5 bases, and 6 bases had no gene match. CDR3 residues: CASGRGQGDYSNQPQHF. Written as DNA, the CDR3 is TGTGCTAGTGGTAGGGGACAGGGGGATTATAGCAATCAGCCCCAGCATTTT.

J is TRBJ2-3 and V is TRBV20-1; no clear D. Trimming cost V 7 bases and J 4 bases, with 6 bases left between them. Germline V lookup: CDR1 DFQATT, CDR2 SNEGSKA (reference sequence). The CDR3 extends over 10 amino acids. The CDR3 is CSVFADTQYF. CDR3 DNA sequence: TGCAGTGTGTTTGCAGATACGCAGTATTTT.

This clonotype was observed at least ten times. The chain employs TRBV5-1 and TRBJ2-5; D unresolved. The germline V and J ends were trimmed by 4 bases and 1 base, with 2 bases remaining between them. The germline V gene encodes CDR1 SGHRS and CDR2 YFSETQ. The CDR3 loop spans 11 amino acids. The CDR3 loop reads CASSIQETQYF. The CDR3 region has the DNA TGCGCCAGCAGCATCCAAGAGACCCAGTACTTC.

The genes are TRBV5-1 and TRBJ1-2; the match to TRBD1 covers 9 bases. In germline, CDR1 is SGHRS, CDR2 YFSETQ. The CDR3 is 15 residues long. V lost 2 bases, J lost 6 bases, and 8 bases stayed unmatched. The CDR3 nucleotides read TGCGCCAGCAGCTTTAATACAGGGGGCGTCGATGGCTACACCTTC. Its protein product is CASSFNTGGVDGYTF.

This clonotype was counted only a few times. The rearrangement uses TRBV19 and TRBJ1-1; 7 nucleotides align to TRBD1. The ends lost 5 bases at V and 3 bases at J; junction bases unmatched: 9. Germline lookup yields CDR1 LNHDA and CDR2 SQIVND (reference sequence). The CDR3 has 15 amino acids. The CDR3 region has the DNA TGTGCCAGTAGTGGGACAGCCTCCGAGGACACTGAAGCTTTCTTT. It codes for CASSGTASEDTEAFF.

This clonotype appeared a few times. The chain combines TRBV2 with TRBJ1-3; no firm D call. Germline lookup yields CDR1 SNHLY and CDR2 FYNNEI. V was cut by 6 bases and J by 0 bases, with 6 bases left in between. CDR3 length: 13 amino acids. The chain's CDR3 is CASRGNSGNTIYF. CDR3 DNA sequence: TGTGCCAGCAGGGGCAACTCTGGAAACACCATATATTTT.

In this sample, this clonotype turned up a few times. CDR3 sequence reads: CASSGQGADFYGYTF. CDR3 nucleotide sequence: TGTGCCAGCAGCGGTCAGGGGGCGGATTTCTATGGCTACACCTTC. The chain combines TRBV7-2 with TRBJ1-2, with 8 positions matching TRBD1. Germline CDR1 SGHTA, CDR2 FQGNSA. After removal of 5 bases from V and 4 bases from J, the junction contained 9 bases not matched to a gene. The CDR3 totals 15 residues.

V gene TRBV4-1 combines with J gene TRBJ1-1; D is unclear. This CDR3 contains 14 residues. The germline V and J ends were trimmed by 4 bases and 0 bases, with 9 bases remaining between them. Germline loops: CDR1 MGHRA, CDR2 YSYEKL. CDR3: CASSLRVLNTEAFF. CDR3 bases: TGCGCCAGCAGCCTCCGGGTCCTGAACACTGAAGCTTTCTTT.

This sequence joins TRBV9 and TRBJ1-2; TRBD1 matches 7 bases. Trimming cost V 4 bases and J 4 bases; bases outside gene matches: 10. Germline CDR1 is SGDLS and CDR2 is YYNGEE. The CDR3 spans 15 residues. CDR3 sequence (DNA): TGTGCCAGCAGCCCAGGGACAGCGAGCGTCTATGGCTACACCTTC. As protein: CASSPGTASVYGYTF.

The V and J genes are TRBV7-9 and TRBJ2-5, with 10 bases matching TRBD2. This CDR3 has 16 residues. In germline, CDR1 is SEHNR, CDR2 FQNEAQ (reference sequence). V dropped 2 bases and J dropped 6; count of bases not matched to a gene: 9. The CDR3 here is CASSLPPASGGKTQYF. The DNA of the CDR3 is TGTGCCAGCAGCTTACCCCCCGCTAGCGGGGGAAAGACCCAGTACTTC.

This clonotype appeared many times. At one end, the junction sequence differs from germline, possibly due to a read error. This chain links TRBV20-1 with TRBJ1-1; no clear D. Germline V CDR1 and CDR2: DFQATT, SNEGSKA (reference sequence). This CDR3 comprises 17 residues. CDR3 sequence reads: CSARDSGGLGLKTEAFF. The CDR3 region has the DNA TGCAGTGCTAGAGACTCGGGAGGTTTGGGATTGAAGACTGAAGCTTTCTTT.

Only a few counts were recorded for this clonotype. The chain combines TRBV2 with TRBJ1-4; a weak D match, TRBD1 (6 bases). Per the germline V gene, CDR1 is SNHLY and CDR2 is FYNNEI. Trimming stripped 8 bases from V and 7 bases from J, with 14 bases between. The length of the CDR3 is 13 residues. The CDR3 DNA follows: TGTGCCAGCTCTATACAGGGAGGTGAAAAACTGTTTTTT. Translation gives CASSIQGGEKLFF.

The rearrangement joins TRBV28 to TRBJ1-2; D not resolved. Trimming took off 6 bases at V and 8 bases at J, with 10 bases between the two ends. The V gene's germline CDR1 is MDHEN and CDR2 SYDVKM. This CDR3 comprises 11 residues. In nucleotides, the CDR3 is TGTGCCAGCAGGAGGCAGGAGGGCTACACCTTC. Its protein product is CASRRQEGYTF.

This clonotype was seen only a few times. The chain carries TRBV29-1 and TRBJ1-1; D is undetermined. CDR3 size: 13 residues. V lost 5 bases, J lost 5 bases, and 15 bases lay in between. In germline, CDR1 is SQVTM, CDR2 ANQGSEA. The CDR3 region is CSVHGARLTEAFF. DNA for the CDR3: TGCAGCGTTCACGGAGCTCGATTGACTGAAGCTTTCTTT.

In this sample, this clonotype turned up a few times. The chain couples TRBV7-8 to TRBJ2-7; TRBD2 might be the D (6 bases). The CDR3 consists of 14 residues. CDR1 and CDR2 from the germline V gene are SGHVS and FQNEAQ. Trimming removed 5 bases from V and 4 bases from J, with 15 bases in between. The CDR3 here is CASSPGTLGYEQYF. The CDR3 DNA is TGTGCCAGCAGCCCCGGGACTCTCGGATACGAGCAGTACTTC.

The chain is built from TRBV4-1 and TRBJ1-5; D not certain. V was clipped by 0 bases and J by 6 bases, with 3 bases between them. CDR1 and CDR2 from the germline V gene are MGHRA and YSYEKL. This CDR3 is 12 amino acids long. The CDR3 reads CASSQDSQPQHF. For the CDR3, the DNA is TGCGCCAGCAGCCAAGATTCTCAGCCCCAGCATTTT.

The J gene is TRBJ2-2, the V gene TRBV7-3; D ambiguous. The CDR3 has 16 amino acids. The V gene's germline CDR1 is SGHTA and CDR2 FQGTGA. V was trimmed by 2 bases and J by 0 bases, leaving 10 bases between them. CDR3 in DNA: TGTGCCAGCAGCTTACACGGAGTCCCGAACACCGGGGAGCTGTTTTTT. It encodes CASSLHGVPNTGELFF.

CDR3 in DNA: TGTGCCAGCAGCTCGGGACAGGGGTATCGCAATGAGCAGTTCTTC. It specifies CASSSGQGYRNEQFF. The chain employs TRBV7-3 and TRBJ2-1; 10 bases map to TRBD1. The CDR3 extends over 15 amino acids. From germline, CDR1 is SGHTA and CDR2 FQGTGA. After removal of 4 bases from V and 6 bases from J, the junction contained 6 bases not matched to a gene. Complete variable domain (other parts from reference TRBV7-3 and TRBJ2-1): GAGVSQTPSNKVTEKGKYVELRCDPISGHTALYWYRQSLGQGPEFLIYFQGTGAADDSGLPNDRFFAVRPEGSVSTLKIQRTERGDSAVYLCASSSGQGYRNEQFFGPGTRLTVL.

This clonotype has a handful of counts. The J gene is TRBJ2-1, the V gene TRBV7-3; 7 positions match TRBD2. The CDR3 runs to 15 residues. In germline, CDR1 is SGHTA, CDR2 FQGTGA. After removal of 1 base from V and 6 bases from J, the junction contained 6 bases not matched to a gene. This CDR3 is CASSLIASGRNEQFF. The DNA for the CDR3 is TGTGCCAGCAGCTTAATAGCTAGCGGTCGCAATGAGCAGTTCTTC.

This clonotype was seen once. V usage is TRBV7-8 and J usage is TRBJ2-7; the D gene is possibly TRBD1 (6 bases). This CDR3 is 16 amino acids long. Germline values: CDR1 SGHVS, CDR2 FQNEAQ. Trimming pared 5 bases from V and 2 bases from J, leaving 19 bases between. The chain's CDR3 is CASSPIVAGDTYEQYF. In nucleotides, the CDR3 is TGTGCCAGCAGCCCCATTGTAGCAGGGGACACCTACGAGCAGTACTTC.

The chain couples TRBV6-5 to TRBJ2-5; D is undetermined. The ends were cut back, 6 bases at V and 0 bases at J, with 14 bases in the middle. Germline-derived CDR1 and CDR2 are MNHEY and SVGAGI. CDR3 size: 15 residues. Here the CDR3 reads CASSPVVDYQETQYF. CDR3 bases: TGTGCCAGCAGCCCTGTTGTTGACTACCAAGAGACCCAGTACTTC.

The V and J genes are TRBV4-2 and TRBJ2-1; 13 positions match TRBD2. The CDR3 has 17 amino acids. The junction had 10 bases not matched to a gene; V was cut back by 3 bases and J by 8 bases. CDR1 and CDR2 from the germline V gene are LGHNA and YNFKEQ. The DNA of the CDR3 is TGTGCCAGCAGCCAGGATCCGACTAGCGGGAGGTCTGATGAGCAGTTCTTC. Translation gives CASSQDPTSGRSDEQFF.

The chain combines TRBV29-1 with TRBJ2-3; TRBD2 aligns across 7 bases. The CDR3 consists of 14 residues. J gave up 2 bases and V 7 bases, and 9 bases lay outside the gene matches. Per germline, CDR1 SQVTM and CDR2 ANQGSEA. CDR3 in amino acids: CSATPSGYTDTQYF. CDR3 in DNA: TGCAGCGCTACTCCTAGCGGATACACAGATACGCAGTATTTT.

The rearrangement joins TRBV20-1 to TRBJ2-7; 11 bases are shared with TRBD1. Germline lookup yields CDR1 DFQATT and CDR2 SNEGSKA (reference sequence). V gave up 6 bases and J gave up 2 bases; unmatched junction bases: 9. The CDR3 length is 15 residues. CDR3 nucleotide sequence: TGCAGTGCGGGCAAACGGGACAGGGGGACCTACGAGCAGTACTTC. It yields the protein CSAGKRDRGTYEQYF.